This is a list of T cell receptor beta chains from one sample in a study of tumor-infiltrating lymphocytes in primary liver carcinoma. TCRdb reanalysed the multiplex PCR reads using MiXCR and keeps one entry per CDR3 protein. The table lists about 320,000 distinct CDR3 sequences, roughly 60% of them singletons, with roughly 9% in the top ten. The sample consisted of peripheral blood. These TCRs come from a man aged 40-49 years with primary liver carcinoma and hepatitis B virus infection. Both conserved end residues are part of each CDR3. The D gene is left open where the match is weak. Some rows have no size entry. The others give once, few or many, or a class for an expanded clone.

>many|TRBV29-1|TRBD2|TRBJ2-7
CSALRTSGSYEQYF
TGCAGCGCCCTCAGGACTAGCGGCTCCTACGAGCAGTACTTC
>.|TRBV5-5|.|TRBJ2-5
CASSLSGTAETQYF
TGTGCCAGCAGCTTGTCAGGGACGGCGGAGACCCAGTACTTC
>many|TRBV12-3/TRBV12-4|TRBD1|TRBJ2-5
CASRQDRPGETQYF
TGTGCCAGCAGGCAGGACAGGCCGGGGGAGACCCAGTACTTC
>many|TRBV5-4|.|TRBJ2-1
CASSLAPQGGYNEQFF
TGTGCCAGCAGCTTGGCTCCACAGGGAGGGTACAATGAGCAGTTCTTC
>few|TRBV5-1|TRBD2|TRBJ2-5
CASRRGLAVETQYF
TGCGCCAGCAGGCGGGGACTAGCGGTAGAGACCCAGTACTTC
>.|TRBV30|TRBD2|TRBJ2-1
CAWSVGLAGDNEQYF
TGTGCCTGGAGTGTTGGACTAGCGGGAGATAATGAGCAGTACTTT
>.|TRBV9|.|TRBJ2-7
CASSVDGPSGEQYF
TGTGCCAGCAGCGTAGATGGCCCCTCCGGCGAGCAGTACTTC
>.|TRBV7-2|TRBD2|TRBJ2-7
CASSLDSGWAYEQYF
TGTGCCAGCAGCTTAGATAGCGGGTGGGCCTACGAGCAGTACTTC
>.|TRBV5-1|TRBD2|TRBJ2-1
CASSNGTSGREQFF
TGCGCCAGCAGTAACGGGACTAGCGGAAGGGAGCAGTTCTTC
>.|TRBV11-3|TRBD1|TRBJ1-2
CVGSEGDRDSAGYTF
TGTGTCGGCAGTGAGGGAGACAGGGACTCCGCGGGCTACACCTTC
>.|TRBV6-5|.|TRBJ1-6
CASRPSGGNASPLRF
TGTGCCAGCAGACCTTCGGGGGGGAACGCCTCACCCCTCCGCTTT
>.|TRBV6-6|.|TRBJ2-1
CASSHTVVVNEQFF
TGTGCCAGCAGCCACACAGTAGTGGTTAATGAGCAGTTCTTC
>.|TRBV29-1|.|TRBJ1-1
CSVSRGSNTEAFF
TGCAGCGTTTCTAGGGGGTCAAACACTGAAGCTTTCTTT
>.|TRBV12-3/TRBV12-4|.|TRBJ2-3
CASCLTSTTDTQCF
TGTGCCAGCTGTCTGACTAGTACCACAGATACGCAGTGTTTT
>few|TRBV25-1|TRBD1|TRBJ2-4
CASSSRQGLDIQYF
TGTGCCAGCAGTTCTAGACAGGGTTTGGACATTCAGTACTTC
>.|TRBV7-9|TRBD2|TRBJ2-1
CASSLAPSGGYNEQFF
TGTGCCAGCAGCTTAGCCCCTAGCGGGGGCTACAATGAGCAGTTCTTC
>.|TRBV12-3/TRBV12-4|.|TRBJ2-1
CASSLGQGSCNEQFF
TGTGCCAGCAGTTTAGGGCAGGGGTCCTGCAATGAGCAGTTCTTC
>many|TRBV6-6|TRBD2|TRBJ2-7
CANGVSGNGEQYF
TGTGCCAATGGGGTAAGCGGGAACGGCGAGCAGTACTTC
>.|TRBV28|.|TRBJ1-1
CASSPRSGRMLNAEAFF
TGTGCCAGCAGCCCTCGGTCGGGACGGATGCTGAACGCTGAAGCTTTCTTT